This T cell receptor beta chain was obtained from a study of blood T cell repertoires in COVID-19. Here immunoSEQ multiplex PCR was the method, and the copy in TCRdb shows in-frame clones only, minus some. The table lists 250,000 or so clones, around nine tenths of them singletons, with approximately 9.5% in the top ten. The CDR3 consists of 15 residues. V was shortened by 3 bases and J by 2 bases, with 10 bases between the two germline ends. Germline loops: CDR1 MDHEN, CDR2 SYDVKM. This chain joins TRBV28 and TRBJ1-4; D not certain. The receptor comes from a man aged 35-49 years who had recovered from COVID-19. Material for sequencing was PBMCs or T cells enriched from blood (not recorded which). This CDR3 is CASSFSGGTNEKLFF. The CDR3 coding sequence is TGTGCCAGCAGTTTTTCAGGTGGGACTAATGAAAAACTGTTTTTT.